The following is a TCR beta chain sequence with its context. Germline CDR1 SEHNR, CDR2 FQNEAQ (reference sequence). V was clipped by 9 bases and J by 3 bases; unmatched bases: 10. The CDR3 runs to 14 residues. Use of 60 Vbeta and 13 Jbeta primers characterized the PCR. Sequencing was performed with immunoSEQ multiplex PCR; in TCRdb, only in-frame clones are kept and a portion is missing. The repertoire holds more than 55,000 clones, with roughly 80% as singletons. The data belong to a study of cytomegalovirus exposure and HLA in healthy donors. Sequenced input: PBMCs. The clonotype comes from a human donor in good health. The chain uses TRBV7-9 and TRBJ2-7; the match to TRBD1 covers 8 bases. The CDR3 nucleotides read TGTGCCAGTAGGGGCCAGGGGGCTGGCTACGAGCAGTACTTC. Its protein is CASRGQGAGYEQYF. The variable domain in full, with the rest retrieved from reference TRBV7-9 and TRBJ2-7, is DTGVSQNPRHKITKRGQNVTFRCDPISEHNRLYWYRQTLGQGPEFLTYFQNEAQLEKSRLLSDRFSAERPKGSFSTLEIQRTEQGDSAMYLCASRGQGAGYEQYFGPGTRLTVT.